Listed here are 17 T cell receptor beta chains from one sample, sequenced in a study of blood T cells in healthy people across ages. A J-beta primer mix and a sample-barcoded 5' primer were used in a second PCR of roughly 6 to 11 cycles. A single record per CDR3 protein comes from TCRdb applying MiXCR to the 5' RACE reads. The data show about 1.5 million distinct CDR3 sequences, approximately 42% seen once. Source material: blood. The receptors here all came from a woman aged 18 to 35 in good health.

In its sample, this clonotype was seen a few times. V and J are TRBV12-3 or TRBV12-4 and TRBJ1-2, with 7 bases identical to TRBD1. The CDR3 is made up of 16 amino acids. V shed 5 bases and J 4 bases; nucleotides not matched to a gene: 13. CDR3 DNA: TGTGCCAGCAGTGATGACCTGACAGGGATCTTCTATGGCTACACCTTC. Translation: CASSDDLTGIFYGYTF.

This clonotype was seen more than once but under ten times. The chain uses TRBV9 and TRBJ1-1; D is perhaps TRBD1 (6 bases). The CDR3 length is 16 residues. With 4 bases removed from V and 0 bases from J, the gap between germline ends came to 16 bases. CDR1 SGDLS and CDR2 YYNGEE come from the germline V gene. DNA for the CDR3: TGTGCCAGCAGCACCCGACAGGCGGTCATGAACACTGAAGCTTTCTTT. This translates into CASSTRQAVMNTEAFF.

This clonotype was seen a handful of times. The chain links TRBV20-1 to TRBJ2-3; TRBD2 matches at 8 bases. The CDR3 is 17 residues long. The ends lost 0 bases at V and 2 bases at J; junction bases unmatched: 10. Germline-derived CDR1 and CDR2 are DFQATT and SNEGSKA (reference sequence). The CDR3 protein is CSARDKSGGTITDTQYF. The DNA for the CDR3 is TGCAGTGCTAGAGATAAAAGCGGGGGTACAATCACAGATACGCAGTATTTT.

Only a few counts were recorded for this clonotype. The CDR3 DNA sequence: TGCAGTGCTACTGACAGGGGGATGGGGCAGCCCCAGCATTTT. Translated, it gives CSATDRGMGQPQHF. The rearrangement links TRBV20-1 to TRBJ1-5; 9 bases agree with TRBD1. The V and J ends lost 4 bases and 7 bases, in that order; junction bases with no gene match: 8. Germline V gene data show CDR1 as DFQATT and CDR2 as SNEGSKA (reference sequence). The CDR3 extends over 14 amino acids.

The CDR3 here is CASRSPGLVGGYTF. The CDR3 coding sequence is TGTGCCAGCAGATCCCCGGGCCTCGTCGGGGGCTACACCTTC. This chain connects TRBV28 to TRBJ1-2; D unclear. V dropped 6 bases and J dropped 8 bases, with 19 bases sitting between them. Germline assignment: CDR1 MDHEN and CDR2 SYDVKM. The CDR3 consists of 14 residues.

This CDR3 reads CASSISDRGAFF. CDR3 in DNA: TGTGCCAGCAGTATCTCGGACAGAGGAGCTTTCTTT. The chain recombines TRBV28 with TRBJ1-1, with D tentatively TRBD1 (6 bases). Looked up from germline, CDR1 is MDHEN and CDR2 is SYDVKM. V was shortened by 5 bases and J by 10 bases, with 14 bases between the two germline ends. The CDR3 totals 12 residues.

This chain joins TRBV29-1 and TRBJ1-1, with D unclear. The CDR3 extends over 13 amino acids. CDR1 is SQVTM, CDR2 ANQGSEA, per germline. V was clipped by 1 base and J by 2 bases, with 8 bases between them. The CDR3 region is CSVEATGNTEAFF. In DNA form, the CDR3 reads TGCAGCGTTGAAGCCACGGGAAACACTGAAGCTTTCTTT.

There are a few counts of this clonotype. The rearrangement uses TRBV7-6 and TRBJ2-5, with a weak D call TRBD1 (6 bases). Germline V gives CDR1 SGHVS, CDR2 FNYEAQ. The V end was cut by 1 base, the J end by 0 bases, with 12 bases between. The CDR3 is made up of 16 amino acids. CDR3 in amino acids: CASSLGTAPYQETQYF. CDR3 nucleotide sequence: TGTGCCAGCAGCTTAGGGACAGCACCATACCAAGAGACCCAGTACTTC.

About this clonotype: Sequence at one end of the junction differs from germline and may be a read error. The CDR3 DNA sequence: TGCGCCTGCAGCTACCGCCGGGGCTTATCCTACGAGCAGTACTTC. Translation: CACSYRRGLSYEQYF. J is TRBJ2-7 and V is TRBV10-2; D assignment may be TRBD1 or TRBD2 (5 bases each). The CDR3 runs 15 residues. Germline assignment: CDR1 WSHSY and CDR2 SAAADI.

The J gene is TRBJ2-5, the V gene TRBV7-9, with D possibly being TRBD1 or TRBD2 (5 bases each). Trimming left V 5 bases short and J 4 bases short, with 17 bases between. Germline V gene data show CDR1 as SEHNR and CDR2 as FQNEAQ (reference sequence). This CDR3 has 15 amino acids. DNA for the CDR3: TGTGCCAGCAGCGGCAGGGAGCGCCGCATAGAGACCCAGTACTTC. Its protein product is CASSGRERRIETQYF.

Concerning this clonotype itself: The germline gene is not matched at one end of the junction; a read error may be the cause. This rearrangement joins TRBV10-3 to TRBJ1-2; 11 nucleotides line up with TRBD1. The CDR3 totals 14 residues. Germline loops: CDR1 ENHRY, CDR2 SYGVKD. The CDR3 loop reads CAISEGQGAHGHTF. CDR3 coding DNA: TGTGCCATCAGTGAGGGACAGGGGGCACATGGCCACACCTTC.

In this sample, this clonotype turned up a few times. The chain has TRBV6-6 and TRBJ2-1; D remains ambiguous. The germline gives CDR1 MNHNY, CDR2 SVGAGI (reference sequence). The CDR3 consists of 14 residues. The V end was cut by 6 bases, the J end by 7 bases, with 16 bases between. For the CDR3, the DNA is TGTGCCAGCAGCCTTCAAAGTACTTTGAATGAGCAGTTCTTC. It specifies CASSLQSTLNEQFF.

The chain uses TRBV20-1 and TRBJ2-1; D is possibly TRBD2 (5 bases). The germline gives CDR1 DFQATT, CDR2 SNEGSKA (reference sequence). This CDR3 spans 15 amino acids. The V and J ends lost 4 bases and 0 bases respectively, with 13 bases between them. CDR3 amino acids: CSATGRSGSYNEQFF. CDR3 DNA sequence: TGCAGTGCTACTGGGAGAAGCGGCTCCTACAATGAGCAGTTCTTC.

This clonotype was observed a handful of times. The rearrangement links TRBV4-1 to TRBJ2-7; D could derive from TRBD1 or TRBD2 (5 bases each). This CDR3 contains 16 residues. V was clipped by 0 bases and J by 0 bases, with 12 bases between them. The germline CDR1 and CDR2 sequences are MGHRA and YSYEKL. The CDR3 sequence is CASSQDRGDLSYEQYF. The CDR3 nucleotides are TGCGCCAGCAGCCAAGATCGAGGGGACCTCTCCTACGAGCAGTACTTC.

The rearrangement joins TRBV4-2 to TRBJ2-3; 9 bases line up with TRBD1. The germline V gene has CDR1 LGHNA and CDR2 YNFKEQ. The CDR3 contains 16 residues. Trimming at V came to 1 base and at J to 5 bases, leaving 7 bases not matched to a gene. The CDR3 sequence is CASSQATGGDVDTQYF. DNA of the CDR3: TGTGCCAGCAGCCAAGCGACAGGGGGAGATGTAGATACGCAGTATTTT.

The chain uses TRBV12-3 or TRBV12-4 and TRBJ2-3, with TRBD2 identical over 8 bases. After removal of 1 base from V and 5 bases from J, the junction contained 8 bases not matched to a gene. This CDR3 comprises 16 residues. In DNA, the CDR3 is TGTGCCAGCAGTTTAGGGGCGGGAGGATGGGGAGATACGCAGTATTTT. This encodes CASSLGAGGWGDTQYF.

The chain uses TRBV28 and TRBJ2-6; D is perhaps TRBD1 (6 bases). This CDR3 has 16 residues. Germline V gives CDR1 MDHEN, CDR2 SYDVKM. Trimming took 2 bases from V and 2 from J, leaving 10 bases between them. In DNA, the CDR3 is TGTGCCAGCAGTTTAGTGGGGGCCCCTGGGGCCAACGTCCTGACTTTC. Its protein product is CASSLVGAPGANVLTF. The complete variable domain, with remaining parts taken from reference TRBV28 and TRBJ2-6, reads DVKVTQSSRYLVKRTGEKVFLECVQDMDHENMFWYRQDPGLGLRLIYFSYDVKMKEKGDIPEGYSVSREKKERFSLILESASTNQTSMYLCASSLVGAPGANVLTFGAGSRLTVL.